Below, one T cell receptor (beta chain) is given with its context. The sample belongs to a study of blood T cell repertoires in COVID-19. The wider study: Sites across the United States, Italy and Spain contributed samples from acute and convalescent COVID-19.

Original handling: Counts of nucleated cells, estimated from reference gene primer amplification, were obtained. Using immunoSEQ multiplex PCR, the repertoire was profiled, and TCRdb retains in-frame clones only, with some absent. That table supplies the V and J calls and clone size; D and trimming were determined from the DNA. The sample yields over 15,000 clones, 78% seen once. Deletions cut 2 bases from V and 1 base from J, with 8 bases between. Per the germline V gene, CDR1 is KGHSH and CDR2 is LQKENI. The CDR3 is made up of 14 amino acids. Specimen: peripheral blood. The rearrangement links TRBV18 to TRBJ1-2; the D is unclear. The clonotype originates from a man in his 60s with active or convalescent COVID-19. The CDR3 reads CASSPGQNNYGYTF. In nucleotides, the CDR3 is TGTGCCAGCTCACCAGGCCAGAATAACTATGGCTACACCTTC.